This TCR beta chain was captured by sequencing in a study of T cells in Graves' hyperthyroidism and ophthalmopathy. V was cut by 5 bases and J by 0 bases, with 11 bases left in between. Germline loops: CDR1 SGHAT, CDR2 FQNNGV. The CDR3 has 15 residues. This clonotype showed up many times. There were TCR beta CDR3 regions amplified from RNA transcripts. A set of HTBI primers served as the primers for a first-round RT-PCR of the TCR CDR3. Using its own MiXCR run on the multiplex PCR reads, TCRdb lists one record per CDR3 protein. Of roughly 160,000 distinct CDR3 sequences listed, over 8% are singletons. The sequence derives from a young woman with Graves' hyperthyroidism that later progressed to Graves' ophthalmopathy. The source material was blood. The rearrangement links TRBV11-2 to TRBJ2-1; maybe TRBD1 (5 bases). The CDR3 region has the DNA TGTGCCAGCAGCCACGGACAAAGCTCCTACAATGAGCAGTTCTTC. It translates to CASSHGQSSYNEQFF.